Below, one T cell receptor (beta chain) is given with its context. The antigen remains undetermined. The sample belongs to a study of cytomegalovirus exposure and HLA in healthy donors. Study findings and constraints: TCR beta sequences numbering 15,000 to 20,000 were associated with HLA alleles at 0.05 false discovery rate in a later analysis. When the data were analyzed later, several of the most significant clusters appeared to be linked to common viral pathogens.

PCR amplification relied on 60 Vbeta primers (plus 13 Jbeta primers). The assay was immunoSEQ multiplex PCR, and TCRdb's table has in-frame clones only and misses some. The sample shows roughly 90,000 clones, 70% to 85% of them seen only once. The CDR3 is made up of 14 amino acids. With 8 bases removed from V and 2 bases from J, the gap between germline ends came to 15 bases. The germline gives CDR1 LNHDA, CDR2 SQIVND (reference sequence). Specimen: PBMCs. The chain uses TRBV19 and TRBJ1-2, with a possible D match to TRBD1 (6 bases). This sequence was found in a man in his late teens or twenties in good health and CMV-seronegative. CDR3 protein: CASLNPRGNYGYTF. Here the CDR3 DNA reads TGTGCCAGTCTCAACCCCAGGGGAAACTATGGCTACACCTTC.